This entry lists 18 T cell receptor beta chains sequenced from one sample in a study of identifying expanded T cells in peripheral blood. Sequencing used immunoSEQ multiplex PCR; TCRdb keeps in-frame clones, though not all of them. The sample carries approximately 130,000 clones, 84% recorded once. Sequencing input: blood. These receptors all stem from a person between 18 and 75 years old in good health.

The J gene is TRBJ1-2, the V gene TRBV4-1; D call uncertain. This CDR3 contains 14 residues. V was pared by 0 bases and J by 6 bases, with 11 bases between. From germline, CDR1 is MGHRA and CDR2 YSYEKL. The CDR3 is CASSQDGFWDGYTF. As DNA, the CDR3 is TGCGCCAGCAGCCAAGACGGCTTTTGGGATGGCTACACCTTC.

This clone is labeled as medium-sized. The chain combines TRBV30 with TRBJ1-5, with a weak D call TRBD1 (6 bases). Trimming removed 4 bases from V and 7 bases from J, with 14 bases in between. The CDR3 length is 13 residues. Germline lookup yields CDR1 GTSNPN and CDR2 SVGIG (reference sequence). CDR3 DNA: TGTGCCTGGAAAGACAGGTCCGGACAGCCCCAGCATTTT. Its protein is CAWKDRSGQPQHF.

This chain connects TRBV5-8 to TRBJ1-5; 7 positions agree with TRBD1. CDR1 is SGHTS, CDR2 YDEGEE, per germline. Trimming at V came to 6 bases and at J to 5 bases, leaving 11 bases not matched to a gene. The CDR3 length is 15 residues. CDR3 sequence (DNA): TGTGCCAGCACGCATCCGGGACAGACCCATCAGCCCCAGCATTTT. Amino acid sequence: CASTHPGQTHQPQHF.

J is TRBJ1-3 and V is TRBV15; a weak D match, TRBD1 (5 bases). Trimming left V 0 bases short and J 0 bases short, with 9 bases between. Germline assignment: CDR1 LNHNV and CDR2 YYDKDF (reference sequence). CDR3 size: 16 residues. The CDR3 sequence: CATSRDPGGSGNTIYF. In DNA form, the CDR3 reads TGTGCCACCAGCAGAGATCCGGGGGGCTCTGGAAACACCATATATTTT.

CDR3: CASSFGGARGEAFF. For the CDR3, the DNA is TGTGCCAGCAGCTTCGGGGGGGCGAGGGGTGAAGCTTTCTTT. The chain is built from TRBV11-3 and TRBJ1-1; a possible D gene is TRBD1 (6 bases). The V gene's germline CDR1 is SGHNT and CDR2 YENEEA. There are 14 residues in the CDR3. V lost 3 bases to trimming and J lost 7 bases, with 15 bases between them.

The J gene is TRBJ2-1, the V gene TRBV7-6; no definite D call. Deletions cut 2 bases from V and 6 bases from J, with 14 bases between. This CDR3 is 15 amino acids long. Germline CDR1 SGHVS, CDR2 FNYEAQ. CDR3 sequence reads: CASSLMGSFTNEQFF. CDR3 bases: TGTGCCAGCAGCTTAATGGGGTCGTTCACCAATGAGCAGTTCTTC. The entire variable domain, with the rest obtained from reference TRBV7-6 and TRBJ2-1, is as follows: GAGVSQSPRYKVTKRGQDVALRCDPISGHVSLYWYRQALGQGPEFLTYFNYEAQQDKSGLPNDRFSAERPEGSISTLTIQRTEQRDSAMYRCASSLMGSFTNEQFFGPGTRLTVL.

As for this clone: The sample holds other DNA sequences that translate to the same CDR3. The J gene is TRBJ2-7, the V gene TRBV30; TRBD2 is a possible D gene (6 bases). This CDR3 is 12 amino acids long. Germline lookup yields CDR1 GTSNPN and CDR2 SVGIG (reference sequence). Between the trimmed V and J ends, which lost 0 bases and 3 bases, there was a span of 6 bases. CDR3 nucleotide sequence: TGTGCCTGGAGTGTGCGGGGCTACGAGCAGTACTTC. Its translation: CAWSVRGYEQYF.

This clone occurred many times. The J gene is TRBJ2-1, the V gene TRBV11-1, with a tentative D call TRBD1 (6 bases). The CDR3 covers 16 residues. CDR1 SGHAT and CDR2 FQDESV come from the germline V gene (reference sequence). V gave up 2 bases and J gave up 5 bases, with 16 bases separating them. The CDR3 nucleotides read TGTGCCAGCAGCTTAAGGCCTGGACAGCCTGACAATGAGCAGTTCTTC. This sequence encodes CASSLRPGQPDNEQFF.

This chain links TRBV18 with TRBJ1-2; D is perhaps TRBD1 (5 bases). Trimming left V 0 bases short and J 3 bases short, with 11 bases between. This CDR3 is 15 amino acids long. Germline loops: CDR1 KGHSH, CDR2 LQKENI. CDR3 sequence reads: CASSPPLDIYYGYTF. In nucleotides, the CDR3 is TGTGCCAGCTCACCACCGTTGGACATATACTATGGCTACACCTTC.

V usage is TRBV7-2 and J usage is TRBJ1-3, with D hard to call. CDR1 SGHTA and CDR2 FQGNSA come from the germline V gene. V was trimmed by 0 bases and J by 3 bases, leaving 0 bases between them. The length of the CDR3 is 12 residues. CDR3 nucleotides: TGTGCCAGCAGCTTAGCTGGAAACACCATATATTTT. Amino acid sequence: CASSLAGNTIYF.

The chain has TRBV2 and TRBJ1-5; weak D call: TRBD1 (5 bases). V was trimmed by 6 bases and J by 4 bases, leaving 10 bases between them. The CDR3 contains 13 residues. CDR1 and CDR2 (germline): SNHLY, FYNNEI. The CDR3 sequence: CASRGLINQPQHF. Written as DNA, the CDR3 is TGTGCCAGCAGGGGACTCATAAATCAGCCCCAGCATTTT. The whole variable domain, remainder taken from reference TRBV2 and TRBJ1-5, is EPEVTQTPSHQVTQMGQEVILRCVPISNHLYFYWYRQILGQKVEFLVSFYNNEISEKSEIFDDQFSVERPDGSNFTLKIRSTKLEDSAMYFCASRGLINQPQHFGDGTRLSIL.

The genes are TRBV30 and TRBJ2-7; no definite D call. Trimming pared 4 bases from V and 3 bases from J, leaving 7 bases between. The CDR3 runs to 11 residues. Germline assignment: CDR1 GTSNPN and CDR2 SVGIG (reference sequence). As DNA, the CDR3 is TGTGCCTGGAAAGGACGCTACGAGCAGTACTTC. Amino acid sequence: CAWKGRYEQYF.

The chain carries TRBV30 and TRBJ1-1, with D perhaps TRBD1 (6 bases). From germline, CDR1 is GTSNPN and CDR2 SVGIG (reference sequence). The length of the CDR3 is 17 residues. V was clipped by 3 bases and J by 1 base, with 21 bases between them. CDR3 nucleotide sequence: TGTGCCTGGAGAAAGAGCGGTGTCACAGGGAGGAACACTGAAGCTTTCTTT. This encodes CAWRKSGVTGRNTEAFF.

CDR3 amino acids: CASSIRGGITEAFF. In DNA form, the CDR3 reads TGTGCCAGTAGTATCAGGGGGGGGATCACTGAAGCTTTCTTT. This rearrangement joins TRBV19 to TRBJ1-1, with 7 bases aligning to TRBD1. CDR3 length: 14 residues. CDR1 and CDR2 from the germline V gene are LNHDA and SQIVND (reference sequence). V lost 3 bases, J lost 4 bases, and 5 bases stayed unmatched.

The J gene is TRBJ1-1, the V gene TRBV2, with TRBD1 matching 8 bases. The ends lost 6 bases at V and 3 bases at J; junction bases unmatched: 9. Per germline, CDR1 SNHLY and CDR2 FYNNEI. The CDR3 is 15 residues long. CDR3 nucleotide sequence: TGTGCCAGCAGAGCGGTCAGGGGGCTGGACACTGAAGCTTTCTTT. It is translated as CASRAVRGLDTEAFF.

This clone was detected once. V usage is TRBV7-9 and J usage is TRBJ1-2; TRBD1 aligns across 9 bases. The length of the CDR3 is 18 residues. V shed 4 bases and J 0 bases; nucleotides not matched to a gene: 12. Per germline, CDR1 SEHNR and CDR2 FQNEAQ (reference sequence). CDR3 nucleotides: TGTGCCAGCAGCTCCCGAGGGACAGGGAAGTTAGCTAACTATGGCTACACCTTC. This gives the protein CASSSRGTGKLANYGYTF.

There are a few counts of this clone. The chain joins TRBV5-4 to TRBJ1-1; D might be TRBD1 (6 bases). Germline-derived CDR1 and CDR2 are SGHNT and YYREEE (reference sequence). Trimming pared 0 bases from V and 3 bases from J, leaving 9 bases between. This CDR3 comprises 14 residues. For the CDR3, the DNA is TGTGCCAGCAGCTTGGACAGGGATTACACTGAAGCTTTCTTT. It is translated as CASSLDRDYTEAFF.

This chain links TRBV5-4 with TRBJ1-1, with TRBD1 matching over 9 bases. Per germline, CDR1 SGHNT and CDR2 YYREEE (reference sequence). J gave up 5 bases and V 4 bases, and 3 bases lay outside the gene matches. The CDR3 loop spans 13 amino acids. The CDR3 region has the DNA TGTGCCAGCAGCACGGACAGGGGTACTGAAGCTTTCTTT. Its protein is CASSTDRGTEAFF.